Described below is a single T cell receptor (beta chain) sequence and its context. Its matching antigen is unknown. PCR amplification relied on 60 Vbeta primers (plus 13 Jbeta primers). Using immunoSEQ multiplex PCR, the repertoire was profiled, and TCRdb retains in-frame clones only, with some absent. The data show some 100,000 clones, 76% seen once. These data belong to a study of cytomegalovirus exposure and HLA in healthy donors. Overall study results and limits: Listed as cytomegalovirus-associated were 150 or so TCR beta chains.

The receptor was isolated from a woman aged 35 to 49 in good health and CMV-seropositive. The specimen sequenced was PBMCs.

The CDR3 nucleotides are TGCAGTGCTAGTGGACAGGGGGAAGCTTTCTTT. Translated, it gives CSASGQGEAFF. The chain combines TRBV20-1 with TRBJ1-1; TRBD1 aligns across 9 bases. Germline lookup yields CDR1 DFQATT and CDR2 SNEGSKA (reference sequence). The CDR3 contains 11 residues. Losses at the gene ends were 3 bases for V and 8 bases for J; bases not matched to a gene: 1.